This T cell receptor beta chain is from a study of T-cell reconstitution after alpha-beta-depleted transplantation in children. This clonotype was seen many times. The CDR3 sequence is 15 residues long. With 3 bases removed from V and 5 bases from J, the gap between germline ends came to 17 bases. Germline V CDR1 and CDR2: SGHRS, YFSETQ. During its preparation, the TCRbeta library received unique molecular identifiers. In TCRdb, the PCR reads were re-called with MiXCR into one record per CDR3 protein. This table holds 190,000 or so distinct CDR3 sequences, roughly 6.8% found once. The TCR sequence derives from a human donor who donated a stem cell graft to a child with Wiskott-Aldrich syndrome. The sample in question was PBMCs from the stem cell graft donor, obtained from the stem cell graft. The rearrangement uses TRBV5-1 and TRBJ1-1; no reliable D call. The CDR3: CASSSPLGSGTEAFF. In DNA, the CDR3 is TGCGCCAGCAGCTCGCCGTTAGGGTCCGGGACTGAAGCTTTCTTT.